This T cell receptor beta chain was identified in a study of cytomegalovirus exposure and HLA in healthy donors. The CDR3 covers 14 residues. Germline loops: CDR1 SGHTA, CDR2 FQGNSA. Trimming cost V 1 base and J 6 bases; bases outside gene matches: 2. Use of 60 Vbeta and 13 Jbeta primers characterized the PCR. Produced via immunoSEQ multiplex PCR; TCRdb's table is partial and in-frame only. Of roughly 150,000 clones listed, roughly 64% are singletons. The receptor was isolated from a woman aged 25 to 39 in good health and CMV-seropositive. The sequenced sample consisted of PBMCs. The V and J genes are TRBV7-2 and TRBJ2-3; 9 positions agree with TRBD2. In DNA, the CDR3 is TGTGCCAGCAGCTTAGTAGCGGGAGTGGATACGCAGTATTTT. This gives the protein CASSLVAGVDTQYF.